These 23 T cell receptor beta chains originate from one sample sequenced in a study of cytomegalovirus exposure and HLA in healthy donors. This PCR relied on a set of 60 Vbeta primers and 13 Jbeta primers. Profiling relied on immunoSEQ multiplex PCR, and the TCRdb table lists in-frame clones only, not all of them. The sample yields some 200,000 clones, approximately 78% seen once. Sequenced material: PBMCs. The receptors shown here come from a woman aged 18-29 years in good health and CMV-seronegative.

The V and J genes are TRBV28 and TRBJ2-7; 9 bases map to TRBD1. Germline trimming cut 4 bases from V and 1 base from J; bases unmatched to any gene: 2. The CDR3 has 14 amino acids. The germline V gene has CDR1 MDHEN and CDR2 SYDVKM. CDR3 amino acids: CASSWGQGSYEQYF. In DNA form, the CDR3 reads TGTGCCAGCAGTTGGGGACAGGGATCCTACGAGCAGTACTTC.

The CDR3 loop is CASSHIEGGGTIYF. The CDR3 DNA reads TGCGCCAGCAGCCACATCGAAGGGGGTGGCACCATATATTTT. J is TRBJ1-3 and V is TRBV5-1; D perhaps matches TRBD1 (6 bases). Germline CDR1 reads SGHRS; CDR2 reads YFSETQ. CDR3 length: 14 residues. The ends were cut back, 4 bases at V and 9 bases at J, with 17 bases in the middle.

CDR3 nucleotides: TGTGCCAGCAGTTTGACCGGGACTAGCGTAGCCTACGAGCAGTACTTC. Amino acids: CASSLTGTSVAYEQYF. The chain has TRBV27 and TRBJ2-7, with 10 bases aligning to TRBD2. CDR3 length: 16 residues. Germline V gene lookup returns CDR1 MNHEY and CDR2 SMNVEV (reference sequence). With 3 bases clipped from V and 2 bases from J, the junction kept 7 bases outside the gene matches.

The V call is TRBV11-3, the J call TRBJ2-1, with 9 bases identical to TRBD2. The CDR3 covers 15 residues. CDR1 and CDR2 (germline): SGHNT, YENEEA. J was trimmed by 5 bases and V by 4 bases; bases with no gene match: 6. In DNA form, the CDR3 reads TGTGCCAGCAGCTCCTTAGCGGGGGCCAACAATGAGCAGTTCTTC. This codes for CASSSLAGANNEQFF.

The V gene is TRBV9, the J gene TRBJ2-7; D gene uncertain. From germline, CDR1 is SGDLS and CDR2 YYNGEE. The CDR3 is 14 amino acids. The germline V and J ends were trimmed by 0 bases and 0 bases, with 7 bases remaining between them. The CDR3 spells CASSVGQSSYEQYF. Written as DNA, the CDR3 is TGTGCCAGCAGCGTAGGGCAAAGCTCCTACGAGCAGTACTTC. The full variable domain, its missing parts supplied by reference TRBV9 and TRBJ2-7, is DSGVTQTPKHLITATGQRVTLRCSPRSGDLSVYWYQQSLDQGLQFLIQYYNGEERAKGNILERFSAQQFPDLHSELNLSSLELGDSALYFCASSVGQSSYEQYFGPGTRLTVT.

The chain is built from TRBV5-1 and TRBJ2-5; 12 positions agree with TRBD2. With 5 bases clipped from V and 5 bases from J, the junction kept 7 bases outside the gene matches. Per the germline V gene, CDR1 is SGHRS and CDR2 is YFSETQ. This CDR3 has 15 residues. CDR3: CASSLAGGPTETQYF. CDR3 coding DNA: TGCGCCAGCAGTCTAGCGGGGGGGCCCACGGAGACCCAGTACTTC.

The V call is TRBV7-8, the J call TRBJ2-2, with D maybe TRBD1 (7 bases). Trimming left V 1 base short and J 2 bases short, with 20 bases between. This CDR3 has 19 amino acids. Germline CDR1 SGHVS, CDR2 FQNEAQ. The CDR3, as DNA: TGTGCCAGCAGCTTAGTTGCGGCAGGGGGGTTCCCTAACACCGGGGAGCTGTTTTTT. Translating gives CASSLVAAGGFPNTGELFF.

V usage is TRBV7-8 and J usage is TRBJ1-2; TRBD1 might be the D (6 bases). The CDR3 spans 15 residues. Germline CDR1 reads SGHVS; CDR2 reads FQNEAQ. V lost 5 bases and J 8 bases, leaving 21 bases between the germline ends. CDR3 nucleotides: TGTGCCAGCAGCCTGATGGGCAGGGGAATGGAGGGCTACACCTTC. This codes for CASSLMGRGMEGYTF.

J is TRBJ1-5 and V is TRBV15, with a weak D call TRBD1 (6 bases). V lost 1 base and J 4 bases, leaving 17 bases between the germline ends. Germline V gives CDR1 LNHNV, CDR2 YYDKDF (reference sequence). This CDR3 is 17 amino acids long. CDR3 DNA: TGTGCCACCAGCAGAGCTCGGGCGGGGGCAAGGAATCAGCCCCAGCATTTT. This translates into CATSRARAGARNQPQHF.

This clone turned up a few times. This chain connects TRBV6-1 to TRBJ1-1; maybe TRBD1 (5 bases). The CDR3 totals 15 residues. V was cut by 7 bases and J by 1 base, with 16 bases left in between. CDR1 MNHNS and CDR2 SASEGT come from the germline V gene. DNA for the CDR3: TGTGCCAGCATTGAGTCAGGGTCAAGGAACACTGAAGCTTTCTTT. Its translation: CASIESGSRNTEAFF.

The rearrangement joins TRBV30 to TRBJ2-4; 8 positions agree with TRBD2. The CDR3 is 15 amino acids. After removal of 3 bases from V and 9 bases from J, the junction contained 13 bases not matched to a gene. The germline V gene has CDR1 GTSNPN and CDR2 SVGIG (reference sequence). This CDR3 is CAWSPGLVSGGIQYF. CDR3 in DNA: TGTGCCTGGAGCCCGGGACTAGTATCGGGTGGCATTCAGTACTTC.

The chain combines TRBV18 with TRBJ1-1; D possibly corresponds to TRBD1 (5 bases). Trimming shortened V by 0 bases and J by 4 bases, and 12 bases separated the two germline ends. Per the germline V gene, CDR1 is KGHSH and CDR2 is LQKENI. CDR3 length equals 15 residues. CDR3 coding DNA: TGTGCCAGCTCACCACCGCGGGGGGGAGGCACTGAAGCTTTCTTT. Translated: CASSPPRGGGTEAFF.

J is TRBJ1-2 and V is TRBV21-1; no check of the table's D call, TRBD1, against the DNA was made. TRBV21-1 is listed as a pseudogene. This CDR3 spans 15 amino acids. The DNA for the CDR3 is TGTGCCAGCAGCACTACAGTGGGCATCGACTATGGCTACACCTTC. Protein product: CASSTTVGIDYGYTF.

CDR3 region: CASSFQGGRGNEQFF. CDR3 coding DNA: TGTGCCAGCAGCTTTCAAGGCGGGAGGGGGAATGAGCAGTTCTTC. This chain uses TRBV7-3 with TRBJ2-1, with 9 bases that match TRBD2. V was clipped by 3 bases and J by 7 bases; unmatched bases: 7. Germline assignment: CDR1 SGHTA and CDR2 FQGTGA. The length of the CDR3 is 15 residues.

The rearrangement links TRBV20-1 to TRBJ2-1, with 7 bases fitting TRBD2. This CDR3 region has 11 residues. With 2 bases clipped from V and 13 bases from J, the junction kept 5 bases outside the gene matches. The germline V gene encodes CDR1 DFQATT and CDR2 SNEGSKA (reference sequence). CDR3 sequence reads: CSARTRDYQFF. The CDR3 bases are TGCAGTGCTAGAACACGGGACTATCAGTTCTTC.

CDR3 in amino acids: CASSARTGMNTEAFF. The CDR3 coding sequence is TGCGCCAGCAGTGCCCGGACAGGCATGAACACTGAAGCTTTCTTT. The chain carries TRBV10-2 and TRBJ1-1; TRBD1 aligns across 7 bases. The germline gives CDR1 WSHSY, CDR2 SAAADI. The CDR3 is 15 residues long. V trimming: 4 bases; J trimming: 0 bases; junction bases outside the gene matches: 5.

The genes are TRBV10-1 and TRBJ2-2; D ambiguous. The germline CDR1 and CDR2 sequences are WNHNN and SYGVQD (reference sequence). Deletions cut 6 bases from V and 5 bases from J, with 13 bases between. CDR3 length: 14 residues. In DNA form, the CDR3 reads TGCGCCAGCAGGGAAACTAAAGAGACCGGGGAGCTGTTTTTT. Encoded protein: CASRETKETGELFF.

The gene calls are TRBV29-1 and TRBJ2-5; 7 positions match TRBD1. CDR3 size: 13 residues. Germline CDR1 is SQVTM and CDR2 is ANQGSEA. The V segment lost 6 bases and the J segment 4 bases; nucleotides outside the gene matches: 8. CDR3 bases: TGCAGCGTGGCCGACAGGGATGGAGAGACCCAGTACTTC. Translation gives CSVADRDGETQYF.

This clone has just one count. V and J are TRBV7-9 and TRBJ2-3, with 7 bases fitting TRBD1. The CDR3 loop spans 19 amino acids. V dropped 5 bases and J dropped 0; count of bases not matched to a gene: 17. Germline CDR1 is SEHNR and CDR2 is FQNEAQ (reference sequence). The DNA of the CDR3 is TGTGCCAGCAGCCCCGGGACAGCACCGACGTTGGGGAGCACAGATACGCAGTATTTT. Encoded protein: CASSPGTAPTLGSTDTQYF.

J is TRBJ2-1 and V is TRBV27; TRBD2 matches 13 bases. From germline, CDR1 is MNHEY and CDR2 SMNVEV (reference sequence). V was clipped by 4 bases and J by 6 bases; unmatched bases: 6. The CDR3 runs 16 residues. CDR3 bases: TGTGCCAGCAGTTCGGGACTAGCGGGGATTGGCAATGAGCAGTTCTTC. Residues: CASSSGLAGIGNEQFF.

The rearrangement joins TRBV5-1 to TRBJ2-7, with D possibly being TRBD2 (5 bases). CDR1 and CDR2 (germline): SGHRS, YFSETQ. The CDR3 is 13 amino acids. Trimming took 0 bases from V and 6 from J, leaving 10 bases between them. CDR3 coding DNA: TGCGCCAGCAGCTTGGTGGGAGAGGGCGAGCAGTACTTC. It yields the protein CASSLVGEGEQYF.

This sequence joins TRBV25-1 and TRBJ1-1; D ambiguous. Per germline, CDR1 MGHDK and CDR2 SYGVNS. The V end lost 4 bases, the J end lost 4 bases, and 13 bases lay between the germline ends. The CDR3 sequence is 14 residues long. The CDR3 is CASSGGVWGTEAFF. The CDR3 region has the DNA TGTGCCAGCAGTGGGGGAGTTTGGGGCACTGAAGCTTTCTTT.

This chain links TRBV7-3 with TRBJ1-1; tentatively, D is TRBD1 (6 bases). Germline V lookup: CDR1 SGHTA, CDR2 FQGTGA. The CDR3 is 15 residues long. V was trimmed by 4 bases and J by 2 bases, leaving 14 bases between them. CDR3 DNA sequence: TGTGCCAGCAGCTCGTCCGGGACACGAAACACTGAAGCTTTCTTT. Translating it yields CASSSSGTRNTEAFF.